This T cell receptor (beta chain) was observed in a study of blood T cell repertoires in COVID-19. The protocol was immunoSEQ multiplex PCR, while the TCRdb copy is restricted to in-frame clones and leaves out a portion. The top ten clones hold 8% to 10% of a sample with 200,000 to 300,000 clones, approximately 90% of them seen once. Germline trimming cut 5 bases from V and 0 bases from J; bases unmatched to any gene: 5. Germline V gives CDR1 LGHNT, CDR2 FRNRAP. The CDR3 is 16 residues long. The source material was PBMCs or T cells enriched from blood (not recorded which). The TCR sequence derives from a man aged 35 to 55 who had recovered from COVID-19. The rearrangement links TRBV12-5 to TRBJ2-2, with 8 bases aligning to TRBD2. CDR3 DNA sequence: TGTGCTAGTGGTATTACTAGCGGAACGAACACCGGGGAGCTGTTTTTT. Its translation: CASGITSGTNTGELFF.